This T cell receptor (beta chain) derives from a study of early T cells in non-severe SARS-CoV-2 infection. Whole-study findings and limits: The matching step, a VDJdb search, favored anti-spike CD8 responses and missed private and CD4 specificities.

This clonotype was observed many times. The antigen remains unidentified. The V gene's germline CDR1 is DFQATT and CDR2 SNEGSKA (reference sequence). This CDR3 is 14 amino acids long. The V gene lost 6 bases and the J gene lost 2 bases, with 16 bases spanning the gap. Separate cDNA molecules each had unique molecular identifiers attached to them. TCRdb processed the 5' RACE reads anew with MiXCR; each CDR3 protein has one entry. This sample has about 48,000 distinct CDR3 sequences, with about 6% found just once. Sequences were derived from whole blood, sampled at baseline. The V call is TRBV20-1, the J call TRBJ1-1; D is perhaps TRBD1 (6 bases). This receptor was identified in an adult who was a healthcare worker with PCR-confirmed SARS-CoV-2 infection or an uninfected control (not recorded which). The CDR3 protein is CSASRRGGNTEAFF. The CDR3 DNA reads as TGCAGTGCAAGTAGGAGGGGGGGTAACACTGAAGCTTTCTTT.